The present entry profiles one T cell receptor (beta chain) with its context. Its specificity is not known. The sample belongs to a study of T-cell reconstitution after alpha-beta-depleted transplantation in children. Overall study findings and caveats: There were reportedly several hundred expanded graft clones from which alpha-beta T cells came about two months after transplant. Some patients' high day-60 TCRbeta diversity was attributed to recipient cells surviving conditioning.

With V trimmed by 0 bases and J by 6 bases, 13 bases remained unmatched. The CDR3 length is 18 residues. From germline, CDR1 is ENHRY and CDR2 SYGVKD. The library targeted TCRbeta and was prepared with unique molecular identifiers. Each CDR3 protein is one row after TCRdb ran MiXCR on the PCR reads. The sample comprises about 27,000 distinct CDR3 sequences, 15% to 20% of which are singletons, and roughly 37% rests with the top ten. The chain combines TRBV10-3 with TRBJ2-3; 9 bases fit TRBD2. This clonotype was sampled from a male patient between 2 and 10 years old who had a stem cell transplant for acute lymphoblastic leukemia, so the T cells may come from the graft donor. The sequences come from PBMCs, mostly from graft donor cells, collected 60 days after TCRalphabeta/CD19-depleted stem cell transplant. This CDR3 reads CAISESTYAGGPADTQYF. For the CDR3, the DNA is TGTGCCATCAGTGAGTCGACTTACGCGGGAGGGCCGGCGGATACGCAGTATTTT.